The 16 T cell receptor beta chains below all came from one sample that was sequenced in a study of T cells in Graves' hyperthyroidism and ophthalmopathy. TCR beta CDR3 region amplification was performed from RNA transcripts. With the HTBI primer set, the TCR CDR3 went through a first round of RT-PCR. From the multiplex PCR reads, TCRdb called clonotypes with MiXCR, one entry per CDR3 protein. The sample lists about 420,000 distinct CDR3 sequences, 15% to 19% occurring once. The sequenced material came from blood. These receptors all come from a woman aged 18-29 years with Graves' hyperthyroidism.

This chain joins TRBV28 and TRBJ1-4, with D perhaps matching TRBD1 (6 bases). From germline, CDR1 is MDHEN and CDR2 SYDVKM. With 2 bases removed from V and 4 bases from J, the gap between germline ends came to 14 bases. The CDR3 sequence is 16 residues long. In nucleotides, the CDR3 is TGTGCCAGCAGTTTACCGGCCGGGGGCCTTAATGAAAAACTGTTTTTT. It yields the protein CASSLPAGGLNEKLFF.

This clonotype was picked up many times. The DNA for the CDR3 is TGTGCCAGCGGAGCCGAGCGGACCTTCAGGGAGCAGTACTTC. This translates into CASGAERTFREQYF. The chain joins TRBV14 to TRBJ2-7, with TRBD2 as a possible D gene (5 bases). The germline V gene has CDR1 SGHDN and CDR2 FVKESK. The CDR3 runs 14 residues. Trimming took off 8 bases at V and 7 bases at J, with 21 bases between the two ends.

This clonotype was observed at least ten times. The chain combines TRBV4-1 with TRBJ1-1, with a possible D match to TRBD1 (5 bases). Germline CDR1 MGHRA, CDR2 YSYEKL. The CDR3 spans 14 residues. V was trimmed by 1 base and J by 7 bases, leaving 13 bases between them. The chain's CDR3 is CASSQVQGGGEAFF. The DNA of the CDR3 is TGCGCCAGCAGCCAAGTCCAGGGCGGCGGTGAAGCTTTCTTT.

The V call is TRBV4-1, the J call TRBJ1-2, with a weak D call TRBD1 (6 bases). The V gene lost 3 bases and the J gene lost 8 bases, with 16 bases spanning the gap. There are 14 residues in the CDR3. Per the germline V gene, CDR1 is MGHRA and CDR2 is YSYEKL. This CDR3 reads CASSHLRDIEGYTF. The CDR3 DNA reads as TGCGCCAGCAGCCACTTAAGGGACATCGAGGGCTACACCTTC.

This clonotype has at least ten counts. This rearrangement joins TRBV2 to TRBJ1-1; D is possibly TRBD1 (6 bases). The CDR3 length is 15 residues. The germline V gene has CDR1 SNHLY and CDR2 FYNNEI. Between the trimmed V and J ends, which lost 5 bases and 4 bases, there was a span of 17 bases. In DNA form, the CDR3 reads TGTGCCAGCAGTTCAAACAGGGAGGGGAGCACTGAAGCTTTCTTT. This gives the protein CASSSNREGSTEAFF.

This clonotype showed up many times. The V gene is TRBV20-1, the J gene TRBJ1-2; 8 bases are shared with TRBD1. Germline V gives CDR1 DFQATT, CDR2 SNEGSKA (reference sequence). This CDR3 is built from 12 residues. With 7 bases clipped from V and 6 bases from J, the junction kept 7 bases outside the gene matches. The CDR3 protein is CSGPRGRNGYTF. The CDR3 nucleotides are TGCAGTGGCCCCAGGGGGCGAAATGGCTACACCTTC.

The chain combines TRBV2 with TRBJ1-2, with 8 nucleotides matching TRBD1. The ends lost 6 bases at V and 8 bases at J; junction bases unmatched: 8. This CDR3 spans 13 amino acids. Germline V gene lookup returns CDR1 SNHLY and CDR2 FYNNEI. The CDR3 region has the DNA TGTGCCAGCAGAGAGCCGACAGGGGTCGGCTACACCTTC. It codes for CASREPTGVGYTF.

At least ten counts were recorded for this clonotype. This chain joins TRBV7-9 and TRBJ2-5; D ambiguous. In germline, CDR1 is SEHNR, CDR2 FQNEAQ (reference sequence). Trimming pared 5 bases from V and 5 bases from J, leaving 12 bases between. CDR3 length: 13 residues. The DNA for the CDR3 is TGTGCCAGCAGCGCCCGGTTGAGGGAGACCCAGTACTTC. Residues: CASSARLRETQYF. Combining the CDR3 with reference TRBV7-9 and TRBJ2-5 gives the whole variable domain DTGVSQNPRHKITKRGQNVTFRCDPISEHNRLYWYRQTLGQGPEFLTYFQNEAQLEKSRLLSDRFSAERPKGSFSTLEIQRTEQGDSAMYLCASSARLRETQYFGPGTRLLVL.

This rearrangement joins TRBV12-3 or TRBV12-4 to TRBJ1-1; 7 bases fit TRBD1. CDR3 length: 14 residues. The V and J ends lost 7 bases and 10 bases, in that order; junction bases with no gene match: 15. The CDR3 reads CASTPRDREASAFF. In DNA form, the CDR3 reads TGTGCCAGCACCCCTAGAGACAGGGAGGCTTCAGCTTTCTTT.

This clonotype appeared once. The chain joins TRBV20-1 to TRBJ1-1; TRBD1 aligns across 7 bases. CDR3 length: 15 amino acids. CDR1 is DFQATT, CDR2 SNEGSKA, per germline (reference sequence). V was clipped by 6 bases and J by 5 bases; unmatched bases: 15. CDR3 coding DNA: TGCAGTGCGGAGAGTGTAGACAGGGAATCAACTGAAGCTTTCTTT. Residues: CSAESVDRESTEAFF.

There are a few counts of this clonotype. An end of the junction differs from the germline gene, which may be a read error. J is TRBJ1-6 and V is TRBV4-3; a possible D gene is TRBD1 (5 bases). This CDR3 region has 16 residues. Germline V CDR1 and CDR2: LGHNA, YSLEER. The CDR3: CASSQGRQKVDSPLHF. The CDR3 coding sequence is TGCGCCAGCAGCCAAGGTCGACAGAAGGTGGATTCGCCCCTCCACTTT.

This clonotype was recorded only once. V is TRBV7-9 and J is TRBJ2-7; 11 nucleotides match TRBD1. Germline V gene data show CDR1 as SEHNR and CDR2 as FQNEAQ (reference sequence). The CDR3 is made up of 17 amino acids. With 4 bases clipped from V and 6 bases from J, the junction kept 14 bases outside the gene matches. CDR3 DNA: TGTGCCAGCAGCTCAAGCAGGGCGGGACAGGGGGTGACCGAGCAGTACTTC. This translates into CASSSSRAGQGVTEQYF.

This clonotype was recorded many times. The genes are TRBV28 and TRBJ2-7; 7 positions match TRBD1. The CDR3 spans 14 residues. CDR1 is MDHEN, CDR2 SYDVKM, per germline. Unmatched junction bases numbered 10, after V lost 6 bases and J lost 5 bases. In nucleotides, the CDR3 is TGTGCCAGCAGCCCCCTGACAGGGACCCACGAGCAGTACTTC. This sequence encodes CASSPLTGTHEQYF.

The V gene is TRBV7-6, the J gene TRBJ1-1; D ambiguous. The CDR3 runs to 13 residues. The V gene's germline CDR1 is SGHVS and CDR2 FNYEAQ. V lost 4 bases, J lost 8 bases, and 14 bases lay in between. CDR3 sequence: CASSSYGRMEAFF. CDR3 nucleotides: TGTGCCAGCAGCTCCTACGGACGGATGGAAGCTTTCTTT.

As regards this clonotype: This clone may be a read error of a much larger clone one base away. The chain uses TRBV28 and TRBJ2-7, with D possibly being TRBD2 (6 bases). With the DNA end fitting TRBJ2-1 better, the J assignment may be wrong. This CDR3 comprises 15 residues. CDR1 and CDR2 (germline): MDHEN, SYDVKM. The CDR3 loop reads CASSHYVGGAYEQFF. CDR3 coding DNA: TGTGCCAGCAGTCACTACGTCGGGGGAGCCTACGAGCAGTTCTTC.

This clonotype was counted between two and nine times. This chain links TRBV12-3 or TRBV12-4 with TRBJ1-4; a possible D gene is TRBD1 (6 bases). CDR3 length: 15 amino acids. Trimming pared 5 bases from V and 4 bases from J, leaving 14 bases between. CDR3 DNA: TGTGCCAGCAGTCAAGGACAGAGGGTTAATGAAAAACTGTTTTTT. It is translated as CASSQGQRVNEKLFF.